This T cell receptor (beta chain) came from a study of blood T cell repertoires in COVID-19 (dated by TCRdb to the early 2020s). The study in broad terms: Samples covering the acute and convalescent phases of COVID-19 were provided by collaborators in the United States, Italy and Spain. The prospective study material was composed of cDNA or gDNA derived from T cells, B-cell-depleted T cells, or PBMCs. Subjects who had been exposed to COVID-19, were actively infected with it, or had recovered from it provided the deeply sampled blood TCRbeta repertoires that made up the dataset. The repertoires were released in a freely available public database meant as a resource for research on the immune response to SARS-CoV-2. Samples came from the ongoing ImmuneRACE study (first 160 participants) plus 1,254 subjects from 6 global collaborators. Sample metadata almost always included a de-identified subject ID, COVID-19 status, age in years and sex. Where available, HLA class I and class II types were taken from metadata supplied by the sample provider and were not determined by assay-based typing. Results the study describes overall, beyond this receptor: How much clinical and demographic metadata was included differed by source and by participant, and the metadata was provided uncurated.

TCRbeta CDR3 regions were amplified from genomic DNA by means of the immunoSEQ Assay, a bias-controlled multiplex PCR. In the original analysis: Nucleated cell counts per sample were estimated from amplification of reference gene primers within the assay. To quantify the absolute abundance of each unique TCRbeta CDR3 rearrangement, sequence reads were collapsed and filtered. For each sample, productive Simpson clonality was calculated as the square root of Simpson's diversity index over productive rearrangements. As stored in TCRdb, this immuneACCESS dataset retains in-frame rearrangements with V and J assigned. A fraction of the clones does not appear; measured against another copy, unresolved V genes explain less than half of the discrepancy, and the remainder lacks a known reason. V and J calls and clone size come straight from that table; D and trimming were deduced from the DNA. This sample lists 36,000 or so clones; approximately 86% were detected once. The ten largest clones represent less than 5.5% of the sample.

Turning to this clone: Its antigen target is currently unknown. No base qualities exist here, and no much larger clone lies one base off it.

Each collaborating institution followed its own protocols to collect whole blood in K2EDTA tubes. For TCRbeta analysis, collaborators shipped samples as frozen whole blood, isolated PBMCs, or DNA extracted from either of those sample types. From the cysteine through the phenylalanine, the CDR3 covers 16 amino acids. Only the CDR3 portion is preserved as DNA: 48 bases, with reading frame beginning at the first base. CDR1 and CDR2 (SGHNT, YYREEE) derive from the germline V gene (reference sequence). The V end loses 4 bases and the J end loses 0 bases, and a stretch of 11 bases separates them. This receptor was obtained from a woman in her sixties or seventies with active COVID-19. The rearrangement combines TRBV5-4 with TRBJ1-6; D gene: possibly TRBD1, on 5 matching bases. The sequenced sample was peripheral blood. This receptor has the CDR3 CASSTDTPSYNSPLHF. The DNA sequence is as follows: TGTGCCAGCAGCACGGACACCCCCTCCTATAATTCACCCCTCCACTTT.